A single sample is the source of the 12 T cell receptor beta chains below, sequenced in a study of blood T cell repertoires in COVID-19 (dated by TCRdb to the early 2020s). The method was the immunoSEQ multiplex PCR assay. The clones in this table, taken by TCRdb from immuneACCESS, are in-frame only. Not every clone is retained; where verified, under half of the shortfall comes from an unresolved V gene, and the cause of the rest is unknown. The sample includes roughly 200,000 clones, with 80% to 90% observed a single time. The ten largest clones take up approximately 10% of the sample. Sequenced sample: peripheral blood. The receptors shown here come from a human donor with active or convalescent COVID-19. The donor label of this sample is uncertain.

The chain uses TRBV2 and TRBJ1-2; a possible D gene is TRBD1 (5 bases). Trimming stripped 8 bases from V and 8 bases from J, with 12 bases between. Germline CDR1 reads SNHLY; CDR2 reads FYNNEI. The CDR3 loop spans 11 amino acids. The CDR3: CASAPRVGYTF. As DNA, the CDR3 is TGTGCCAGCGCTCCCAGGGTCGGCTACACCTTC. Together with reference TRBV2 and TRBJ1-2, the CDR3 gives the full variable domain: EPEVTQTPSHQVTQMGQEVILRCVPISNHLYFYWYRQILGQKVEFLVSFYNNEISEKSEIFDDQFSVERPDGSNFTLKIRSTKLEDSAMYFCASAPRVGYTFGSGTRLTVV.

The CDR3 DNA follows: TGTGCCAGCAGCTCCCGAAATTGGAGCTCCTATAATTCACCCCTCCACTTT. Translation: CASSSRNWSSYNSPLHF. The rearrangement links TRBV7-2 to TRBJ1-6, with D unclear. The CDR3 is made up of 17 amino acids. V lost 4 bases and J lost 0, with 13 bases in between. In germline, CDR1 is SGHTA, CDR2 FQGNSA.

The chain carries TRBV5-1 and TRBJ2-7; TRBD2 is a possible D gene (6 bases). V lost 3 bases to trimming and J lost 4 bases, with 20 bases between them. The length of the CDR3 is 16 residues. Germline V gene lookup returns CDR1 SGHRS and CDR2 YFSETQ. The CDR3 sequence: CASSSISGSGGYEQYF. CDR3 in DNA: TGCGCCAGCAGCTCAATCAGCGGTAGCGGAGGATACGAGCAGTACTTC.

The V call is TRBV9, the J call TRBJ1-1; D not resolved. The germline CDR1 and CDR2 sequences are SGDLS and YYNGEE. Trimming shortened V by 0 bases and J by 6 bases, and 12 bases separated the two germline ends. The CDR3 length is 14 residues. CDR3 in amino acids: CASSVGAVGAEAFF. CDR3 coding DNA: TGTGCCAGCAGCGTAGGGGCAGTGGGCGCTGAAGCTTTCTTT.

J is TRBJ1-2 and V is TRBV4-1, with 8 bases identical to TRBD1. Germline-derived CDR1 and CDR2 are MGHRA and YSYEKL. Trimming removed 1 base from V and 5 bases from J; junction bases left unmatched: 3. The CDR3 length is 14 residues. The CDR3: CASSQAGGGYGYTF. The CDR3 DNA reads as TGCGCCAGCAGCCAAGCAGGGGGCGGGTATGGCTACACCTTC.

The J gene is TRBJ1-6, the V gene TRBV10-3, with D perhaps TRBD1 (6 bases). Trimming took 4 bases from V and 5 from J, leaving 18 bases between them. CDR1 is ENHRY and CDR2 is SYGVKD in the germline V gene. The CDR3 sequence is 17 residues long. The CDR3 coding sequence is TGTGCCATCAGTGCACTGTTAGTGGACAGCGATAATTCACCCCTCCACTTT. Translating it yields CAISALLVDSDNSPLHF.

This chain uses TRBV4-3 with TRBJ2-7; 7 nucleotides align to TRBD1. This CDR3 is 17 amino acids long. The germline gives CDR1 LGHNA, CDR2 YSLEER. V dropped 7 bases and J dropped 3; count of bases not matched to a gene: 18. The CDR3 here is CASNRGPPGTEFYEQYF. The DNA of the CDR3 is TGCGCCAGCAACCGAGGCCCCCCCGGGACAGAATTCTACGAGCAGTACTTC.

The chain has TRBV2 and TRBJ2-3; 9 nucleotides match TRBD2. The CDR3 length is 18 residues. Trimming cost V 4 bases and J 0 bases; bases outside gene matches: 11. CDR1 and CDR2 from the germline V gene are SNHLY and FYNNEI. CDR3 DNA sequence: TGTGCCAGCAGTGGAGGGGCTAGCGGGACAATTAGCACAGATACGCAGTATTTT. The encoded protein is CASSGGASGTISTDTQYF.

This clone was observed once. The chain is built from TRBV10-3 and TRBJ1-1; 8 bases map to TRBD1. The germline CDR1 and CDR2 sequences are ENHRY and SYGVKD. Germline trimming cut 7 bases from V and 1 base from J; bases unmatched to any gene: 5. This CDR3 comprises 14 residues. DNA for the CDR3: TGTGCCATCACCCTGACAGGGGAGAACACTGAAGCTTTCTTT. Its translation is CAITLTGENTEAFF.

This sequence joins TRBV7-2 and TRBJ1-1, with D possibly matching TRBD1 (5 bases). The CDR3 has 14 amino acids. The V end lost 5 bases, the J end lost 6 bases, and 16 bases lay between the germline ends. Germline CDR1 reads SGHTA; CDR2 reads FQGNSA. The chain's CDR3 is CASSPPGGVPEAFF. CDR3 in DNA: TGTGCCAGCAGCCCACCCGGAGGGGTCCCTGAAGCTTTCTTT.

This clone showed up just once. The V and J genes are TRBV28 and TRBJ2-5, with D unresolved. The CDR3 is made up of 13 amino acids. The germline CDR1 and CDR2 sequences are MDHEN and SYDVKM. Between the trimmed V and J ends, which lost 1 base and 3 bases, there was a span of 6 bases. The CDR3 region has the DNA TGTGCCAGCAGTTTATTTGTTAAAGAGACCCAGTACTTC. Its translation: CASSLFVKETQYF.

The chain recombines TRBV5-5 with TRBJ2-3, with D perhaps matching TRBD1 (5 bases). Trimming removed 2 bases at V and 0 bases at J, with 7 bases between. The germline V gene has CDR1 SGHKS and CDR2 YYEKEE (reference sequence). The CDR3 has 14 residues. The CDR3 here is CASSFQGSTDTQYF. In nucleotides, the CDR3 is TGTGCCAGCAGCTTTCAGGGTAGCACAGATACGCAGTATTTT.